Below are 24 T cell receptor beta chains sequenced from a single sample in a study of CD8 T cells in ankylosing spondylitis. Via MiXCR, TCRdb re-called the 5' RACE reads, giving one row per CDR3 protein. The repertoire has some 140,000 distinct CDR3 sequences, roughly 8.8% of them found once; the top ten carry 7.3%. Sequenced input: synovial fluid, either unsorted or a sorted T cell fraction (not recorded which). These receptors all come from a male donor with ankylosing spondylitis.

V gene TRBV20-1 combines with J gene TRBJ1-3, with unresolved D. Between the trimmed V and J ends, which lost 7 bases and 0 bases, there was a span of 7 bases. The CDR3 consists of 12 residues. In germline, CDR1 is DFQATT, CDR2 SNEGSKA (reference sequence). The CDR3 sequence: CSVKSSGNTIYF. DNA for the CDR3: TGCAGTGTCAAGAGCTCTGGAAACACCATATATTTT.

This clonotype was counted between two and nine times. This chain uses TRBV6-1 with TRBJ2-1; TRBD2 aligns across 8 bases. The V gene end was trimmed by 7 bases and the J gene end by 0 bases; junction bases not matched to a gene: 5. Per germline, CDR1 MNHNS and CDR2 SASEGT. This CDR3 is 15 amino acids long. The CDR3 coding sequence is TGTGCCAGCATTTTCGCGGGGGGCTCCTACAATGAGCAGTTCTTC. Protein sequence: CASIFAGGSYNEQFF.

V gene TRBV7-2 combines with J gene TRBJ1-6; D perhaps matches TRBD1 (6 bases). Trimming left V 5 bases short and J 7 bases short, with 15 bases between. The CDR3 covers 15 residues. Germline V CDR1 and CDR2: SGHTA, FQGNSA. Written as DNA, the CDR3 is TGTGCCAGCAGCCAACTACAGGGACCGAATTCACCCCTCCACTTT. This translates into CASSQLQGPNSPLHF.

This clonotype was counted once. The CDR3 DNA reads TGTGCCAGCTCACAAGCTGGACAGGGGCTGAACGAGCAGTACTTC. Translated, it gives CASSQAGQGLNEQYF. V usage is TRBV18 and J usage is TRBJ2-7, with TRBD1 matching over 9 bases. Looked up from germline, CDR1 is KGHSH and CDR2 is LQKENI. The V gene end was trimmed by 4 bases and the J gene end by 5 bases; junction bases not matched to a gene: 9. This CDR3 is built from 15 residues.

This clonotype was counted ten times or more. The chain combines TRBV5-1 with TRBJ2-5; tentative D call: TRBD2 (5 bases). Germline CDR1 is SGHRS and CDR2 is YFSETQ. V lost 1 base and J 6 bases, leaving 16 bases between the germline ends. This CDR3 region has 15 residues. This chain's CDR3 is CASSLSEGRTKTQYF. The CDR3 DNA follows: TGCGCCAGCAGCTTGTCCGAGGGTAGAACGAAGACCCAGTACTTC.

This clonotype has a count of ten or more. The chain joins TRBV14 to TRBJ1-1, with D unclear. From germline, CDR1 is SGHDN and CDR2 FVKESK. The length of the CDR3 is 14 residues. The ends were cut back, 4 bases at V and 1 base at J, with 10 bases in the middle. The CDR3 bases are TGTGCCAGCAGCCGGTCAGGTGGGAACACTGAAGCTTTCTTT. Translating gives CASSRSGGNTEAFF.

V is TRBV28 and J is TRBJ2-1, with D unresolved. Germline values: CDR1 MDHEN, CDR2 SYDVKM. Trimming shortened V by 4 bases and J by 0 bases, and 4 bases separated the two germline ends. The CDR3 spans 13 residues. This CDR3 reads CASSSISYNEQFF. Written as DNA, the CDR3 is TGTGCCAGCAGTTCCATCTCCTACAATGAGCAGTTCTTC.

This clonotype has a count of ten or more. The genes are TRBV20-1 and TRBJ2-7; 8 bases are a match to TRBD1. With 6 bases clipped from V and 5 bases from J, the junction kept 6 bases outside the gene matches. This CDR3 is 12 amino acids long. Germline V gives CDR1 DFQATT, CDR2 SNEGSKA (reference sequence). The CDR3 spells CSAPDRVDEQYF. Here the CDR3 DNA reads TGCAGTGCGCCGGACAGGGTGGACGAGCAGTACTTC.

DNA of the CDR3: TGCAGTGAGACTTCTCGCACAGATACGCAGTATTTT. Its translation: CSETSRTDTQYF. V is TRBV20-1 and J is TRBJ2-3; D unresolved. V lost 7 bases and J 1 base, leaving 9 bases between the germline ends. Germline loops: CDR1 DFQATT, CDR2 SNEGSKA (reference sequence). This CDR3 is 12 amino acids long.

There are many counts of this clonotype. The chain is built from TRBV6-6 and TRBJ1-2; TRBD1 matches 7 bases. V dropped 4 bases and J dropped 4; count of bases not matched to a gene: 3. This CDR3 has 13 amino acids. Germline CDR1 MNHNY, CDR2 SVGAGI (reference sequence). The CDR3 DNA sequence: TGTGCCAGCAGTTGGACAGGAGCCTATGGCTACACCTTC. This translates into CASSWTGAYGYTF.

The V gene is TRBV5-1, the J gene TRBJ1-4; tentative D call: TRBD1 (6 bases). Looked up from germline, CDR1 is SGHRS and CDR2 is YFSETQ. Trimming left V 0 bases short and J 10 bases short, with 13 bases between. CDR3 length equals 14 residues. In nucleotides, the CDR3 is TGCGCCAGCAGCTTGGATGACGGGGGGGCAAAACTGTTTTTT. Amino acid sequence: CASSLDDGGAKLFF.

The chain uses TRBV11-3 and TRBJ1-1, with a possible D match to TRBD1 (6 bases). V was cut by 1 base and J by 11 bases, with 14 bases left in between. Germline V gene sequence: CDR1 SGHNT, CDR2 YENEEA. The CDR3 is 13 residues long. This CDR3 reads CASSLGYGGSAFF. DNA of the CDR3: TGTGCCAGCAGCTTAGGATATGGGGGCTCCGCTTTCTTT. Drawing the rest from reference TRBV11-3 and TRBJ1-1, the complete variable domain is EAGVVQSPRYKIIEKKQPVAFWCNPISGHNTLYWYLQNLGQGPELLIRYENEEAVDDSQLPKDRFSAERLKGVDSTLKIQPAELGDSAVYLCASSLGYGGSAFFGQGTRLTVV.

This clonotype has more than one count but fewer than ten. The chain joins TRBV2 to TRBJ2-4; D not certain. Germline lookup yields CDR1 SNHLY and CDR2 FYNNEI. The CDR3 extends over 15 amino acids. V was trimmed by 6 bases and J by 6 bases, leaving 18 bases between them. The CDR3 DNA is TGTGCCAGCAGCCCCCTACAGCCGTTCGGAAACATTCAGTACTTC. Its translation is CASSPLQPFGNIQYF.

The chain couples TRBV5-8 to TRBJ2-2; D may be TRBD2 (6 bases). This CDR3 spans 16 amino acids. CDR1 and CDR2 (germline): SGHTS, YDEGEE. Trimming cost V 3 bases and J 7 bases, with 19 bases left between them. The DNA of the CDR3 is TGTGCCAGCAGCTCCGGGCTCGTCGGGGGACGCGGGGAGCTGTTTTTT. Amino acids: CASSSGLVGGRGELFF. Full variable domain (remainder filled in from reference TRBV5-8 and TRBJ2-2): EAGVTQSPTHLIKTRGQQATLRCSPISGHTSVYWYQQALGLGLQFLLWYDEGEERNRGNFPPRFSGRQFPNYSSELNVNALELEDSALYLCASSSGLVGGRGELFFGEGSRLTVL.

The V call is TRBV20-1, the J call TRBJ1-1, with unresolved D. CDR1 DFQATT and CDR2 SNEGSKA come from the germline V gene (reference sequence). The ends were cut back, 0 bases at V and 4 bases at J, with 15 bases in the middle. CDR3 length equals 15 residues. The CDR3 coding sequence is TGCAGTGCTAGAGACCTTGTTCTGGTTGGCACTGAAGCTTTCTTT. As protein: CSARDLVLVGTEAFF.

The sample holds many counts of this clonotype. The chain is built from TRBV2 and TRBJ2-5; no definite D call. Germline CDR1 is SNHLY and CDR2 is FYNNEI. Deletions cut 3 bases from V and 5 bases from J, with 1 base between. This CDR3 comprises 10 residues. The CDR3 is CASSEETQYF. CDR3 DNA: TGTGCCAGCAGTGAGGAGACCCAGTACTTC.

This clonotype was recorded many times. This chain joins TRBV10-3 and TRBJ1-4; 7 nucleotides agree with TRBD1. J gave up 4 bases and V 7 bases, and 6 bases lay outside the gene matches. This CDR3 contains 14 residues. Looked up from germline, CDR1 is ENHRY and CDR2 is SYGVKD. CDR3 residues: CAITSDRDNEKLFF. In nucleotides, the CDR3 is TGTGCCATCACAAGTGACAGGGATAATGAAAAACTGTTTTTT.

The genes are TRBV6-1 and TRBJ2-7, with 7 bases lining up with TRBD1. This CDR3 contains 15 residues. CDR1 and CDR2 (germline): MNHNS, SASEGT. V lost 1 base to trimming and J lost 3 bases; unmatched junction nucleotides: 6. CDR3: CASSEVWDSNYEQYF. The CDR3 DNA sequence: TGTGCCAGCAGTGAAGTGTGGGACAGCAACTACGAGCAGTACTTC.

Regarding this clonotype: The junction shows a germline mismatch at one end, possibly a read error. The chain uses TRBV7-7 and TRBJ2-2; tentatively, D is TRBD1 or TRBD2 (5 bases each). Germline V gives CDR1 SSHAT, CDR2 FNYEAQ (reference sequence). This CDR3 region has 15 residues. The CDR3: CASTPGTANTGELFF. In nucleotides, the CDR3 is TGTGCTAGCACCCCTGGGACGGCGAACACCGGGGAGCTGTTTTTT.

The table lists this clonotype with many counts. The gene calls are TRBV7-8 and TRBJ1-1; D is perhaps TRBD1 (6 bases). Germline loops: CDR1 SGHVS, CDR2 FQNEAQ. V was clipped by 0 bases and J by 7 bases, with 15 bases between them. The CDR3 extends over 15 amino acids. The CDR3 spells CASSLAAGGEGEAFF. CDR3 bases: TGTGCCAGCAGCTTAGCGGCCGGGGGCGAAGGTGAAGCTTTCTTT.

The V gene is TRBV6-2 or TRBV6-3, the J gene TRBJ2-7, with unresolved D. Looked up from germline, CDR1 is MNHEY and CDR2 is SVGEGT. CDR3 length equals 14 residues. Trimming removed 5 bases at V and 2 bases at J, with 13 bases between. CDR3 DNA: TGTGCCAGCAGTCGGCTGACGGTCACCTACGAGCAGTACTTC. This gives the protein CASSRLTVTYEQYF.

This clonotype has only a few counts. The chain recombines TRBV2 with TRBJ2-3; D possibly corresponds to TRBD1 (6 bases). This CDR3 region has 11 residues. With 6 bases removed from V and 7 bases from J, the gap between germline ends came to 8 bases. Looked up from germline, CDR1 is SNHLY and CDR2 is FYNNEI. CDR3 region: CASRQGNTQYF. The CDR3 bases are TGTGCCAGCAGACAGGGCAATACGCAGTATTTT. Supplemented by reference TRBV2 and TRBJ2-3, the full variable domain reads EPEVTQTPSHQVTQMGQEVILRCVPISNHLYFYWYRQILGQKVEFLVSFYNNEISEKSEIFDDQFSVERPDGSNFTLKIRSTKLEDSAMYFCASRQGNTQYFGPGTRLTVL.

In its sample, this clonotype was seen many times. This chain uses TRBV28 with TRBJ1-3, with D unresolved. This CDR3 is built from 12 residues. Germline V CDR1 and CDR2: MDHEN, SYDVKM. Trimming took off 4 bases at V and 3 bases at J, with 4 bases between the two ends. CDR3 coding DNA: TGTGCCAGCAGTTATGGTGGAAACACCATATATTTT. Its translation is CASSYGGNTIYF. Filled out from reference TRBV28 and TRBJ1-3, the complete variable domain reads DVKVTQSSRYLVKRTGEKVFLECVQDMDHENMFWYRQDPGLGLRLIYFSYDVKMKEKGDIPEGYSVSREKKERFSLILESASTNQTSMYLCASSYGGNTIYFGEGSWLTVV.

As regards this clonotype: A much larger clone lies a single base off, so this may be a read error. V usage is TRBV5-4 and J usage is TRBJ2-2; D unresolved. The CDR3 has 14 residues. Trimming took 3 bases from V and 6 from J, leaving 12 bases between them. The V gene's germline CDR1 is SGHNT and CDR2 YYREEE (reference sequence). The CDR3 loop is CASSSDLNSGELFF. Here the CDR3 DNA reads TGTGCCAGCAGCTCAGACCTTAACTCCGGGGAGCTGTTTTTT.